The 18 T cell receptor beta chains below were found in one sample sequenced in a study of blood T cell repertoires in COVID-19. The protocol was immunoSEQ multiplex PCR, while the TCRdb copy is restricted to in-frame clones and leaves out a portion. Here the sample spans tens of thousands of clones, 75% to 90% being singletons. Sequencing was carried out using peripheral blood. These receptors came from a human donor in a cohort sampled during active COVID-19.

The CDR3 sequence: CASSKVGGDSYEQYF. The DNA for the CDR3 is TGCGCCAGCTCAAAAGTGGGCGGGGACTCCTACGAGCAGTACTTC. The chain couples TRBV5-1 to TRBJ2-7; D may be TRBD2 (6 bases). Germline V lookup: CDR1 SGHRS, CDR2 YFSETQ. CDR3 length: 15 residues. V lost 7 bases and J lost 0, with 17 bases in between.

The chain links TRBV5-1 to TRBJ2-7, with TRBD1 matching 7 bases. Per the germline V gene, CDR1 is SGHRS and CDR2 is YFSETQ. The CDR3 sequence is 14 residues long. The junction had 8 bases not matched to a gene; V was cut back by 2 bases and J by 6 bases. CDR3 amino acids: CASSFDREGGEQYF. CDR3 bases: TGCGCCAGCAGCTTTGACAGGGAAGGGGGCGAGCAGTACTTC. Combining the CDR3 with reference TRBV5-1 and TRBJ2-7 gives the whole variable domain KAGVTQTPRYLIKTRGQQVTLSCSPISGHRSVSWYQQTPGQGLQFLFEYFSETQRNKGNFPGRFSGRQFSNSRSEMNVSTLELGDSALYLCASSFDREGGEQYFGPGTRLTVT.

This chain connects TRBV2 to TRBJ2-7; 8 bases map to TRBD1. Trimming removed 6 bases from V and 0 bases from J; junction bases left unmatched: 10. The CDR3 is 16 residues long. From germline, CDR1 is SNHLY and CDR2 FYNNEI. CDR3 sequence (DNA): TGTGCCAGCAGGGTAGGACAGGGTACGGGCTCCTACGAGCAGTACTTC. Residues: CASRVGQGTGSYEQYF. Full variable domain (outside the CDR3, taken from reference TRBV2 and TRBJ2-7): EPEVTQTPSHQVTQMGQEVILRCVPISNHLYFYWYRQILGQKVEFLVSFYNNEISEKSEIFDDQFSVERPDGSNFTLKIRSTKLEDSAMYFCASRVGQGTGSYEQYFGPGTRLTVT.

V usage is TRBV11-1 and J usage is TRBJ2-7; D call uncertain. The germline gives CDR1 SGHAT, CDR2 FQDESV (reference sequence). This CDR3 contains 12 residues. V was pared by 2 bases and J by 3 bases, with 5 bases between. The CDR3 DNA reads as TGTGCCAGCAGCTTATCGGGCTACGAGCAGTACTTC. This translates into CASSLSGYEQYF.

The chain recombines TRBV6-6 with TRBJ2-2; D might be TRBD1 (5 bases). The CDR3 covers 15 residues. In germline, CDR1 is MNHNY, CDR2 SVGAGI (reference sequence). The V gene lost 6 bases and the J gene lost 0 bases, with 11 bases spanning the gap. CDR3 sequence: CASSFDSPNTGELFF. The CDR3 nucleotides are TGTGCCAGCAGCTTCGACAGTCCGAACACCGGGGAGCTGTTTTTT.

CDR3 loop: CASSDGRAASTDTQYF. CDR3 coding DNA: TGTGCCAGCAGTGACGGGAGGGCTGCTAGCACAGATACGCAGTATTTT. V and J are TRBV6-4 and TRBJ2-3; 7 bases are a match to TRBD2. Germline values: CDR1 MRHNA, CDR2 SNTAGT. The CDR3 contains 16 residues. Losses at the gene ends were 2 bases for V and 0 bases for J; bases not matched to a gene: 5.

The chain has TRBV10-2 and TRBJ1-1, with D tentatively TRBD1 (5 bases). The V and J ends lost 6 bases and 5 bases respectively, with 16 bases between them. This CDR3 has 14 amino acids. The germline V gene encodes CDR1 WSHSY and CDR2 SAAADI. The CDR3 loop reads CASSVDAGRTEAFF. The CDR3 DNA reads as TGCGCCAGCAGCGTTGATGCGGGGCGGACTGAAGCTTTCTTT.

This clone was counted a few times. V is TRBV7-9 and J is TRBJ2-1; D might be TRBD2 (6 bases). Trimming stripped 0 bases from V and 2 bases from J, with 8 bases between. The CDR3 is made up of 15 amino acids. Germline CDR1 reads SEHNR; CDR2 reads FQNEAQ (reference sequence). CDR3 in amino acids: CASSLAGGPYNEQFF. In DNA, the CDR3 is TGTGCCAGCAGCTTAGCGGGGGGTCCCTACAATGAGCAGTTCTTC.

This rearrangement joins TRBV28 to TRBJ2-3, with D perhaps TRBD2 (5 bases). CDR1 is MDHEN, CDR2 SYDVKM, per germline. V lost 6 bases and J 7 bases, leaving 11 bases between the germline ends. The CDR3 has 12 amino acids. This chain's CDR3 is CASSFRENTQYF. For the CDR3, the DNA is TGTGCCAGCAGCTTTAGGGAGAATACGCAGTATTTT.

This chain uses TRBV11-2 with TRBJ2-7; D might be TRBD2 (6 bases). CDR1 and CDR2 (germline): SGHAT, FQNNGV. The V gene lost 2 bases and the J gene lost 3 bases, with 17 bases spanning the gap. The CDR3 has 16 residues. The CDR3 bases are TGTGCCAGCAGCTTAAGCCTAGGGGCCGGGGGCTACGAGCAGTACTTC. Its translation: CASSLSLGAGGYEQYF.

In its sample, this clone was seen once. The chain joins TRBV5-1 to TRBJ2-3; tentatively, D is TRBD2 (6 bases). This CDR3 region has 15 residues. Germline V lookup: CDR1 SGHRS, CDR2 YFSETQ. Trimming pared 9 bases from V and 2 bases from J, leaving 19 bases between. The CDR3 loop reads CATAPGTGNTDTQYF. CDR3 DNA sequence: TGCGCCACCGCGCCCGGGACTGGGAACACAGATACGCAGTATTTT.

Written as DNA, the CDR3 is TGTGCCAGCACTCAGGGAGCGGGGGGGCCGTACGAGCAGTACTTC. It encodes CASTQGAGGPYEQYF. The rearrangement uses TRBV4-2 and TRBJ2-7, with TRBD2 matching over 10 bases. The germline CDR1 and CDR2 sequences are LGHNA and YNFKEQ. The CDR3 contains 15 residues. V trimming: 7 bases; J trimming: 4 bases; junction bases outside the gene matches: 10.

The rearrangement links TRBV11-2 to TRBJ1-2, with D hard to call. Germline V gene sequence: CDR1 SGHAT, CDR2 FQNNGV. The CDR3 is made up of 13 amino acids. The V and J ends lost 7 bases and 7 bases respectively, with 16 bases between them. Written as DNA, the CDR3 is TGTGCCAGCACCCCCTGGGTAGCCTTTGGCTACACCTTC. It specifies CASTPWVAFGYTF.

The chain has TRBV7-2 and TRBJ2-5; 13 bases fit TRBD2. V dropped 1 base and J dropped 2; count of bases not matched to a gene: 7. Germline CDR1 is SGHTA and CDR2 is FQGNSA. This CDR3 spans 18 amino acids. The CDR3 reads CASSLVTSGRGGQETQYF. The CDR3 coding sequence is TGTGCCAGCAGCTTAGTAACTAGCGGGAGGGGGGGGCAAGAGACCCAGTACTTC.

The chain combines TRBV6-5 with TRBJ2-7; 8 bases are a match to TRBD1. The CDR3 is 14 residues long. Unmatched junction bases numbered 9, after V lost 6 bases and J lost 5 bases. The V gene's germline CDR1 is MNHEY and CDR2 SVGAGI. Written as DNA, the CDR3 is TGTGCCAGCAGGCAACAGGGGGTGATAAACGAGCAGTACTTC. Protein sequence: CASRQQGVINEQYF.

V usage is TRBV10-3 and J usage is TRBJ2-7; TRBD2 aligns across 9 bases. V lost 4 bases and J lost 2; bases outside the gene matches: 12. From germline, CDR1 is ENHRY and CDR2 SYGVKD. This CDR3 comprises 17 residues. As DNA, the CDR3 is TGTGCCATCAGTGGTGGGAGCGGGGGGCAATCCGCCTACGAGCAGTACTTC. Protein sequence: CAISGGSGGQSAYEQYF.

The chain employs TRBV11-2 and TRBJ2-2, with TRBD2 matching over 10 bases. Germline values: CDR1 SGHAT, CDR2 FQNNGV. V was clipped by 2 bases and J by 6 bases; unmatched bases: 3. The CDR3 is 15 amino acids. The CDR3 nucleotides read TGTGCCAGCAGCTTACTAGCGGGAGCCCCCGGGGAGCTGTTTTTT. Translated, it gives CASSLLAGAPGELFF.

This clone was recorded only once. The V call is TRBV3-1 (or the pseudogene TRBV3-2), the J call TRBJ2-3, with 7 bases matching TRBD2. The V and J ends lost 4 bases and 5 bases, in that order; junction bases with no gene match: 9. CDR1 and CDR2 (germline): LGHDT, YNNKEL (reference sequence). This CDR3 spans 15 amino acids. The CDR3 sequence is CASSPRGRGVDTQYF. In DNA, the CDR3 is TGTGCCAGCAGCCCCCGGGGGAGGGGCGTAGATACGCAGTATTTT.